This T cell receptor (beta chain) was observed in a study of regulatory T cells in long-lasting Graves disease. Arm-PCR of CDR3 regions with iRepertoire HTBI primers generated TCR beta libraries. TCRdb used MiXCR to reprocess the multiplex PCR reads, holding one entry per CDR3 protein. The data contain roughly 560,000 distinct CDR3 sequences, about 12% of them singletons. This CDR3 spans 18 amino acids. Germline lookup yields CDR1 LNHDA and CDR2 SQIVND (reference sequence). V lost 4 bases, J lost 6 bases, and 16 bases stayed unmatched. At least ten counts were recorded for this clonotype. As for time point: newly diagnosed GD, antithyroid drugs for less than 3 months. RNA from PBMCs was the source of the TCR library. This sample was shared with a second study, whose subject was T cells in Graves' hyperthyroidism and ophthalmopathy. Per that study: Patients counted as stable if ophthalmopathy did not develop within 18 months. The TCR CDR3 first-round RT-PCR relied on the HTBI primer set. Blood shared most expanded thyroid clonotypes above 0.001.

The sequence was collected from a woman in her thirties with Graves disease. The chain links TRBV19 to TRBJ2-2, with 8 positions matching TRBD1. Source: peripheral blood mononuclear cells (PBMCs), taken at new diagnosis, from a patient treated with antithyroid drugs. The DNA of the CDR3 is TGTGCCAGTAGTACTCAGGACAGGGTGGCAGGTAACGCCGGGGAGCTGTTTTTT. As protein: CASSTQDRVAGNAGELFF.